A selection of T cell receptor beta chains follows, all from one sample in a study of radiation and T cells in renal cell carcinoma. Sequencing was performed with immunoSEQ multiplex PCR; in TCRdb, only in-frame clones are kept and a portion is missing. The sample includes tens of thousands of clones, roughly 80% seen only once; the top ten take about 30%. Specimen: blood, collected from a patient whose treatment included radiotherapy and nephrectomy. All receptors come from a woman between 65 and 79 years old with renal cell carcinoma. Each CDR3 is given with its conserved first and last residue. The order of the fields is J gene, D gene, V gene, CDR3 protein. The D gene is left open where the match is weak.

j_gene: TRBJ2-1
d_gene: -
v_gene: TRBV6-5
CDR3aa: CASSYGYFYEQFF

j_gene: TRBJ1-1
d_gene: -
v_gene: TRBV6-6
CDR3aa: CASSYGQQNTEAFF

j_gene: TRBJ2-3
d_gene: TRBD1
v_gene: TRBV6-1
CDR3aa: CASSEFVRTGAADTQYF

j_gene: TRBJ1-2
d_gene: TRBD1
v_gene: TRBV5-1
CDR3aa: CASSEPGGADYGYTF

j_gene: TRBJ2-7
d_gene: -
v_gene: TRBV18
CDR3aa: CASSGVGVYEQYF

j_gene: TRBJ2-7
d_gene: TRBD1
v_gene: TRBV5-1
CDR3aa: CASKVQGAYEQYF

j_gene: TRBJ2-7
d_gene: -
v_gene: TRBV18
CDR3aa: CASSASGPHEQYF

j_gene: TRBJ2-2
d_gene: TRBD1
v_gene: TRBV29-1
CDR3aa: CSGMGTDNTGELFF

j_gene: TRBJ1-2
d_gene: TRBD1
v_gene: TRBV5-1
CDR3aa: CASSLGQDNYGYTF

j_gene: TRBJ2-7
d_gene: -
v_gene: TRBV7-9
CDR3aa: CASSLAEVLTYEQYF

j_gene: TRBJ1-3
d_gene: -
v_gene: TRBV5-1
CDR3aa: CASSSSSGNTIYF